What follows are 26 T cell receptor beta chains derived from one specimen sequenced in a study of CD8 T cells in ankylosing spondylitis. Each CDR3 protein is one row after TCRdb ran MiXCR on the 5' RACE reads. The repertoire holds around 88,000 distinct CDR3 sequences, with about 8.1% as singletons. The sequenced sample was blood, either unsorted or a sorted T cell fraction (not recorded which). The receptors were sampled from a male donor with ankylosing spondylitis or in good health (not recorded which).

The sample holds a few counts of this clonotype. The chain has TRBV7-3 and TRBJ2-7; D might be TRBD1 (6 bases). V was trimmed by 1 base and J by 0 bases, leaving 10 bases between them. CDR1 and CDR2 (germline): SGHTA, FQGTGA. This CDR3 comprises 15 residues. Here the CDR3 DNA reads TGTGCCAGCAGCTTAAGCAGGGGATCCTCCTACGAGCAGTACTTC. Protein sequence: CASSLSRGSSYEQYF.

The sample holds a few counts of this clonotype. This rearrangement joins TRBV28 to TRBJ2-5; 11 positions agree with TRBD2. The CDR3 sequence is 16 residues long. Germline trimming cut 6 bases from V and 5 bases from J; bases unmatched to any gene: 11. The germline gives CDR1 MDHEN, CDR2 SYDVKM. In DNA, the CDR3 is TGTGCCAGCAGCGCCCTAACTAGCGGGGGTTTGGAGACCCAGTACTTC. Its protein product is CASSALTSGGLETQYF.

This clonotype was seen repeatedly, ten times or more. This chain connects TRBV20-1 to TRBJ2-7; unclear D gene. Trimming removed 0 bases at V and 5 bases at J, with 8 bases between. The germline gives CDR1 DFQATT, CDR2 SNEGSKA (reference sequence). This CDR3 contains 12 residues. The CDR3 protein is CSARESGDEQYF. The CDR3 DNA reads as TGCAGTGCTAGAGAGTCAGGCGACGAGCAGTACTTC.

This clonotype came up many times. This chain uses TRBV2 with TRBJ2-3; 7 nucleotides line up with TRBD2. Trimming at V came to 7 bases and at J to 2 bases, leaving 12 bases not matched to a gene. This CDR3 has 16 residues. The germline CDR1 and CDR2 sequences are SNHLY and FYNNEI. In DNA form, the CDR3 reads TGTGCCAGCACCGAAAGGGGAGGGGTCGTCACAGATACGCAGTATTTT. Translated: CASTERGGVVTDTQYF. The full variable domain, its missing parts supplied by reference TRBV2 and TRBJ2-3, is EPEVTQTPSHQVTQMGQEVILRCVPISNHLYFYWYRQILGQKVEFLVSFYNNEISEKSEIFDDQFSVERPDGSNFTLKIRSTKLEDSAMYFCASTERGGVVTDTQYFGPGTRLTVL.

This clonotype showed up many times. The chain joins TRBV11-2 to TRBJ2-5, with D unclear. The CDR3 contains 13 residues. V was clipped by 5 bases and J by 8 bases, with 15 bases between them. From germline, CDR1 is SGHAT and CDR2 FQNNGV. The CDR3 sequence: CASSPPWAGTQYF. In DNA form, the CDR3 reads TGTGCCAGCAGCCCCCCGTGGGCAGGCACCCAGTACTTC.

This clonotype has at least ten counts. The rearrangement joins TRBV29-1 to TRBJ2-3; possibly TRBD1 for D (5 bases). V was cut by 7 bases and J by 6 bases, with 11 bases left in between. Germline V lookup: CDR1 SQVTM, CDR2 ANQGSEA. The CDR3 has 11 amino acids. CDR3 loop: CSDLKGDTQYF. CDR3 DNA sequence: TGCAGCGACCTCAAGGGGGATACGCAGTATTTT.

This clonotype was picked up many times. The gene calls are TRBV15 and TRBJ2-1; TRBD1 agrees at 7 bases. The CDR3 sequence is 12 residues long. The trim removed 2 bases at V and 9 bases at J, leaving 1 base unmatched. CDR1 LNHNV and CDR2 YYDKDF come from the germline V gene (reference sequence). The chain's CDR3 is CATSRKGAEQFF. The CDR3 region has the DNA TGTGCCACCAGCAGAAAGGGGGCTGAGCAGTTCTTC.

Only one count was recorded for this clonotype. The chain has TRBV7-9 and TRBJ1-1, with D hard to call. In germline, CDR1 is SEHNR, CDR2 FQNEAQ (reference sequence). The V end was cut by 1 base, the J end by 8 bases, with 8 bases between. The CDR3 loop spans 12 amino acids. The CDR3 is CASSLEHIEAFF. CDR3 sequence (DNA): TGTGCCAGCAGCTTAGAACACATAGAAGCTTTCTTT.

The sample holds many counts of this clonotype. The V and J genes are TRBV5-5 and TRBJ2-1; perhaps TRBD2 as D (5 bases). The germline V gene encodes CDR1 SGHKS and CDR2 YYEKEE (reference sequence). This CDR3 contains 15 residues. With 6 bases removed from V and 2 bases from J, the gap between germline ends came to 15 bases. The CDR3 loop is CASTLEGAPYNEQFF. The CDR3 nucleotides read TGTGCCAGCACGCTTGAGGGAGCGCCCTACAATGAGCAGTTCTTC.

On this clonotype: A much larger clone lies a single base off, so this may be a read error. The chain has TRBV30 and TRBJ2-7; D is possibly TRBD1 (5 bases). The CDR3 is 12 amino acids. Germline CDR1 GTSNPN, CDR2 SVGIG (reference sequence). CDR3 in amino acids: CAWTNRTYELYF. CDR3 coding DNA: TGTGCCTGGACCAACAGGACCTACGAGCTGTACTTC.

This chain joins TRBV29-1 and TRBJ1-2, with D unresolved. Germline V gene lookup returns CDR1 SQVTM and CDR2 ANQGSEA. This CDR3 comprises 13 residues. The V end was cut by 2 bases, the J end by 4 bases, with 11 bases between. The CDR3: CSVESQAVYGYTF. As DNA, the CDR3 is TGCAGCGTTGAAAGTCAGGCAGTCTATGGCTACACCTTC. Looking up the rest from reference TRBV29-1 and TRBJ1-2 gives the full variable domain: SAVISQKPSRDICQRGTSLTIQCQVDSQVTMMFWYRQQPGQSLTLIATANQGSEATYESGFVIDKFPISRPNLTFSTLTVSNMSPEDSSIYLCSVESQAVYGYTFGSGTRLTVV.

This clonotype showed up many times. The CDR3 spells CALENSPLHF. CDR3 coding DNA: TGTGCCTTGGAGAATTCACCCCTCCACTTT. The chain recombines TRBV9 with TRBJ1-6, with D unclear. Germline CDR1 and CDR2: SGDLS and YYNGEE. V lost 10 bases to trimming and J lost 7 bases, with 6 bases between them. The CDR3 totals 10 residues.

There are many counts of this clonotype. The V and J genes are TRBV6-1 and TRBJ2-2, with D unresolved. CDR3 size: 14 residues. V lost 6 bases and J lost 1, with 9 bases in between. The germline V gene has CDR1 MNHNS and CDR2 SASEGT. CDR3: CASSLWENTGELFF. The DNA of the CDR3 is TGTGCCAGCAGCCTCTGGGAGAACACCGGGGAGCTGTTTTTT.

This clonotype was seen a few times. The rearrangement links TRBV18 to TRBJ1-6; TRBD1 is a possible D gene (6 bases). The CDR3 has 14 amino acids. V lost 2 bases and J 8 bases, leaving 10 bases between the germline ends. Germline assignment: CDR1 KGHSH and CDR2 LQKENI. The chain's CDR3 is CASSPRGVDSPLHF. In DNA, the CDR3 is TGTGCCAGCTCACCAAGGGGGGTCGATTCACCCCTCCACTTT.

At least ten counts were recorded for this clonotype. This chain connects TRBV7-2 to TRBJ2-3, with 9 bases matching TRBD2. In germline, CDR1 is SGHTA, CDR2 FQGNSA. The CDR3 has 15 residues. Trimming at V came to 4 bases and at J to 1 base, leaving 3 bases not matched to a gene. The CDR3 sequence is CASSSERGGTDTQYF. The DNA for the CDR3 is TGTGCCAGCAGCTCCGAGCGGGGGGGCACAGATACGCAGTATTTT. Variable domain in full (rest from reference TRBV7-2 and TRBJ2-3): GAGVSQSPSNKVTEKGKDVELRCDPISGHTALYWYRQSLGQGLEFLIYFQGNSAPDKSGLPSDRFSAERTGGSVSTLTIQRTQQEDSAVYLCASSSERGGTDTQYFGPGTRLTVL.

This clonotype showed up just a few times. The chain is built from TRBV11-2 and TRBJ2-7; no definite D call. CDR1 and CDR2 from the germline V gene are SGHAT and FQNNGV. Trimming took off 1 base at V and 3 bases at J, with 13 bases between the two ends. The CDR3 is 15 residues long. This chain's CDR3 is CASSLVASRDYEQYF. In DNA form, the CDR3 reads TGTGCCAGCAGCTTAGTTGCCTCAAGAGACTACGAGCAGTACTTC.

There are many counts of this clonotype. This chain joins TRBV29-1 and TRBJ2-5, with D maybe TRBD1 (6 bases). Trimming shortened V by 0 bases and J by 2 bases, and 13 bases separated the two germline ends. Germline V gene sequence: CDR1 SQVTM, CDR2 ANQGSEA. The CDR3 has 15 residues. The CDR3 nucleotides read TGCAGCGTTGAAGATCCCACAGGGTGGCAAGAGACCCAGTACTTC. Translation: CSVEDPTGWQETQYF.

This clonotype was seen at least ten times. The genes are TRBV12-3 or TRBV12-4 and TRBJ1-3; D not certain. The CDR3 contains 14 residues. Trimming took 3 bases from V and 0 from J, leaving 6 bases between them. The CDR3 region is CASSFSPSGNTIYF. The CDR3 DNA follows: TGTGCCAGCAGTTTCTCGCCCTCTGGAAACACCATATATTTT.

This clonotype was seen a few times. V and J are TRBV7-8 and TRBJ2-3; the D gene is possibly TRBD1 (7 bases). V was clipped by 1 base and J by 0 bases, with 11 bases between them. Germline V gene lookup returns CDR1 SGHVS and CDR2 FQNEAQ. There are 16 residues in the CDR3. The CDR3 DNA is TGTGCCAGCAGCTTAGTGGGGGGACAGAGCACAGATACGCAGTATTTT. Translation gives CASSLVGGQSTDTQYF. The variable domain in full, completed from reference TRBV7-8 and TRBJ2-3, reads GAGVSQSPRYKVAKRGQDVALRCDPISGHVSLFWYQQALGQGPEFLTYFQNEAQLDKSGLPSDRFFAERPEGSVSTLKIQRTQQEDSAVYLCASSLVGGQSTDTQYFGPGTRLTVL.

At least ten counts were recorded for this clonotype. The chain recombines TRBV28 with TRBJ1-1; D perhaps matches TRBD1 (5 bases). The CDR3 has 16 amino acids. V was clipped by 6 bases and J by 0 bases, with 17 bases between them. CDR1 and CDR2 (germline): MDHEN, SYDVKM. The CDR3 nucleotides are TGTGCCAGCAGCCCAGTTGGGGCCCCTATGAACACTGAAGCTTTCTTT. Translating gives CASSPVGAPMNTEAFF.

There are many counts of this clonotype. The rearrangement uses TRBV11-2 and TRBJ2-5; TRBD1 is a possible D gene (6 bases). Germline loops: CDR1 SGHAT, CDR2 FQNNGV. The CDR3 is made up of 15 amino acids. V was trimmed by 1 base and J by 5 bases, leaving 14 bases between them. The CDR3 protein is CASSLGLGASETQYF. For the CDR3, the DNA is TGTGCCAGCAGCTTAGGTTTGGGGGCTTCGGAGACCCAGTACTTC.

This clonotype was seen only a few times. CDR3 amino acids: CASSYPTTSGGAGLLGNEQFF. CDR3 DNA sequence: TGTGCCAGCAGTTACCCTACCACTAGCGGGGGGGCTGGTTTGTTGGGCAATGAGCAGTTCTTC. V is TRBV6-2 or TRBV6-3 and J is TRBJ2-1, with 13 nucleotides matching TRBD2. J gave up 6 bases and V 2 bases, and 19 bases lay outside the gene matches. CDR1 MNHEY and CDR2 SVGEGT come from the germline V gene. The CDR3 is 21 residues long.

In this sample, this clonotype turned up many times. This chain uses TRBV12-3 or TRBV12-4 with TRBJ1-1; D gene ambiguous. There are 14 residues in the CDR3. Deletions cut 3 bases from V and 4 bases from J, with 12 bases between. CDR3 loop: CASSFSISSTEAFF. The CDR3 DNA follows: TGTGCCAGCAGTTTTAGTATCTCCTCCACTGAAGCTTTCTTT.

There are many counts of this clonotype. V gene TRBV19 combines with J gene TRBJ2-3; D is uncertain. Germline V gene data show CDR1 as LNHDA and CDR2 as SQIVND (reference sequence). The CDR3 is made up of 13 amino acids. The V gene lost 1 base and the J gene lost 8 bases, with 10 bases spanning the gap. The CDR3 bases are TGTGCCAGTAGTATAGGATTCGCTGGTACGCAGTATTTT. Its protein is CASSIGFAGTQYF.

This clonotype came up many times. The gene calls are TRBV9 and TRBJ2-2; 8 positions agree with TRBD2. Losses at the gene ends were 3 bases for V and 4 bases for J; bases not matched to a gene: 5. The germline V gene encodes CDR1 SGDLS and CDR2 YYNGEE. This CDR3 is built from 15 residues. Here the CDR3 DNA reads TGTGCCAGCAGCGCGGGGGGGGGTATCACCGGGGAGCTGTTTTTT. Protein product: CASSAGGGITGELFF.

This clonotype was found many times. The chain couples TRBV6-1 to TRBJ2-7; 9 bases match TRBD2. J was trimmed by 3 bases and V by 6 bases; bases with no gene match: 6. Germline CDR1 reads MNHNS; CDR2 reads SASEGT. The length of the CDR3 is 14 residues. The CDR3 nucleotides are TGTGCCAGCAGATTTAGTAGCGGGGGCTACGAGCAGTACTTC. Its protein product is CASRFSSGGYEQYF.